The 9 T cell receptor beta chains given below trace back to one sample, sequenced in a study of T cell changes during pregnancy in multiple sclerosis. The repertoire was sequenced with immunoSEQ multiplex PCR; TCRdb's copy has only in-frame clones and lacks some. This sample has tens of thousands of clones, with 85% to 95% found just once. Material: CD4+ T cells from peripheral blood mononuclear cells, obtained in the third trimester of pregnancy. These receptors were taken from a female donor with multiple sclerosis, enrolled in a pregnancy study.

This chain links TRBV28 with TRBJ1-2, with D unresolved. With 1 base removed from V and 4 bases from J, the gap between germline ends came to 10 bases. This CDR3 spans 14 amino acids. In germline, CDR1 is MDHEN, CDR2 SYDVKM. The CDR3 spells CASSLFGSGYGYTF. CDR3 DNA sequence: TGTGCCAGCAGTTTATTCGGATCGGGCTATGGCTACACCTTC.

The V call is TRBV7-2, the J call TRBJ1-2; 7 bases map to TRBD1. V was clipped by 7 bases and J by 6 bases; unmatched bases: 14. This CDR3 contains 15 residues. Germline CDR1 reads SGHTA; CDR2 reads FQGNSA. CDR3 region: CASTLARGGRDGYTF. The CDR3 DNA follows: TGTGCCAGCACCCTCGCTAGAGGGGGCAGGGATGGCTACACCTTC.

The chain is built from TRBV30 and TRBJ1-2; D is possibly TRBD1 (6 bases). V was pared by 2 bases and J by 5 bases, with 12 bases between. Germline V gene sequence: CDR1 GTSNPN, CDR2 SVGIG (reference sequence). CDR3 length equals 13 residues. The CDR3 region has the DNA TGTGCCTGGAGTTCAGGGGCAGCTTATGGCTACACCTTC. It encodes CAWSSGAAYGYTF.

In this sample, this clone turned up once. This chain connects TRBV6-1 to TRBJ2-1, with a tentative D call TRBD1 (5 bases). Germline CDR1 MNHNS, CDR2 SASEGT. The CDR3 length is 15 residues. With 2 bases removed from V and 7 bases from J, the gap between germline ends came to 15 bases. The CDR3, as DNA: TGTGCCAGCAGTGAATTATTAAGGGGTAGAAATGAGCAGTTCTTC. Residues: CASSELLRGRNEQFF.

The J gene is TRBJ1-2, the V gene TRBV6-5, with 9 bases lining up with TRBD1. Trimming cost V 5 bases and J 5 bases; bases outside gene matches: 6. The CDR3 loop spans 14 amino acids. Germline V CDR1 and CDR2: MNHEY, SVGAGI. CDR3 in DNA: TGTGCCAGCAGTCGGGACAGGGAAAGATATGGCTACACCTTC. This gives the protein CASSRDRERYGYTF.

The J gene is TRBJ1-1, the V gene TRBV29-1; D is undetermined. CDR3 length: 13 amino acids. Germline lookup yields CDR1 SQVTM and CDR2 ANQGSEA. V was trimmed by 5 bases and J by 0 bases, leaving 10 bases between them. The CDR3 loop is CSVYLGMNTEAFF. For the CDR3, the DNA is TGCAGCGTTTACCTCGGGATGAACACTGAAGCTTTCTTT.

V usage is TRBV30 and J usage is TRBJ1-6; D might be TRBD1 (5 bases). This CDR3 is 16 amino acids long. Germline V CDR1 and CDR2: GTSNPN, SVGIG (reference sequence). Deletions cut 4 bases from V and 10 bases from J, with 23 bases between. In DNA, the CDR3 is TGTGCCTGGACCTACACTAGGAGGGGAACGGGATCACCCCTCCACTTT. Translating it yields CAWTYTRRGTGSPLHF.

This clone was found once. V gene TRBV30 combines with J gene TRBJ1-2, with D perhaps TRBD1 (6 bases). Trimming removed 2 bases from V and 8 bases from J, with 6 bases in between. Germline CDR1 and CDR2: GTSNPN and SVGIG (reference sequence). The CDR3 has 10 amino acids. CDR3 in DNA: TGTGCCTGGAGTCAGGGGGGCTACACCTTC. This sequence encodes CAWSQGGYTF.

This clone turned up a few times. V is TRBV6-6 and J is TRBJ1-5; no clear D. CDR1 and CDR2 (germline): MNHNY, SVGAGI (reference sequence). This CDR3 is built from 13 residues. V was cut by 8 bases and J by 4 bases, with 12 bases left in between. Here the CDR3 reads CASHGRENQPQHF. The DNA of the CDR3 is TGTGCCAGCCACGGACGGGAAAATCAGCCCCAGCATTTT.